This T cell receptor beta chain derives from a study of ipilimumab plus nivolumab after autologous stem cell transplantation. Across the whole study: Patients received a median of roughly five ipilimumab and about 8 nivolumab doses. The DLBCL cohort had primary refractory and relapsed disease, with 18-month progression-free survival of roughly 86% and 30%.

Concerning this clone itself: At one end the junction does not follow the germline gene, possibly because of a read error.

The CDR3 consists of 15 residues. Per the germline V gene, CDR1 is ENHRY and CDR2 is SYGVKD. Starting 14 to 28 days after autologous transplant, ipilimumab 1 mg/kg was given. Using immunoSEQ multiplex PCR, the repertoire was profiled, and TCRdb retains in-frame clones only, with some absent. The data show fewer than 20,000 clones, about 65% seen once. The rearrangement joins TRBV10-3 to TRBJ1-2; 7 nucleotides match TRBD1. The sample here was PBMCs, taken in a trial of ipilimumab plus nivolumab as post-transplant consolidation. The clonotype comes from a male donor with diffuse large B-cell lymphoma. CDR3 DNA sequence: TGTGCCAGCAGTCCTAAAACAGGGGCCTCCTATGGCTACACCTTC. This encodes CASSPKTGASYGYTF.